This is a list of T cell receptor beta chains from one sample in a study of shared clonotypes between healthy human individuals. The method was immunoSEQ multiplex PCR; TCRdb's version includes in-frame clones alone and lacks a portion of them. The table lists about 1.5 million clones, 95% to 99% of them singletons. Sequencing was performed on naive CD4+ T cells sorted from blood. Receptor source: a young man in good health. The CDR3 runs from the conserved cysteine through the conserved F or W. Not every row has a clone size; where given, it reads once, few, many or a size class.

v_call	j_call	clone_size	cdr3_length	cdr3_aa
TRBV7-2	TRBJ2-7	-	19	CASSLTTGVGTTQYYEQYF
TRBV7-9	TRBJ1-2	-	14	CASSLPGIAYGYTF
TRBV10-3	TRBJ2-1	-	13	CAINREPGNEQFF
TRBV30	TRBJ2-7	-	14	CACSGQGTVYEQYF
TRBV5-1	TRBJ2-5	-	14	CASSAGGREETQYF
TRBV29-1	TRBJ1-1	-	11	CSVRTGSEAFF
TRBV28	TRBJ1-5	-	13	CASSLSPTGTQHF
TRBV5-1	TRBJ2-7	-	14	CASSLAGLSYEQYF
TRBV28	TRBJ2-5	-	13	CASSAGGGETQYF
TRBV18	TRBJ2-2	-	16	CASSQTKGTVTGELFF
TRBV18	TRBJ2-6	-	17	CASSQLFGDPGANVLTF
TRBV6-6	TRBJ1-5	-	15	CASRRQGEINQPQHF
TRBV28	TRBJ1-1	-	11	CASSIHLEAFF
TRBV28	TRBJ2-7	-	16	CASSGTKPGPPYEQYF
TRBV9	TRBJ2-3	-	14	CASSVEAGTDTQYF
TRBV7-3	TRBJ2-7	-	14	CASSLGTGYDEQYF
TRBV28	TRBJ1-5	-	16	CASRAAGLTSNQPQHF
TRBV6-5	TRBJ2-1	-	16	CASSSPGLAGVREQFF
TRBV18	TRBJ1-4	-	13	CASSPGANEKLFF
TRBV27	TRBJ2-7	-	16	CASSLDGGPLIYEQYF
TRBV28	TRBJ1-1	-	14	CASSLGGPPPEAFF
TRBV27	TRBJ1-5	-	13	CASSLSEYQPQHF
TRBV27	TRBJ2-7	-	12	CASSLAGYEQYF
TRBV6-6	TRBJ1-3	-	13	CASSYRMGNTIYF
TRBV5-1	TRBJ1-3	-	14	CASSLDPGLDTIYF
TRBV18	TRBJ2-7	-	15	CASSPLLGLVYEQYF
TRBV11-3	TRBJ2-1	-	13	CASSLDRVDKMFF
TRBV5-1	TRBJ2-5	-	12	CASGQGKETQYF
TRBV5-1	TRBJ2-2	-	14	CASTVGGGPGELFF
TRBV2	TRBJ1-2	-	12	CASKGQVYGYTF
TRBV5-6	TRBJ1-3	-	16	CASSFNPGGSGNTIYF
TRBV5-1	TRBJ2-3	-	16	CASSSSTSLGTDTQYF
TRBV7-3	TRBJ2-7	-	13	CASSLYTSYEQYF
TRBV27	TRBJ2-3	-	16	CASSSLAGVSTDTQYF
TRBV19	TRBJ1-1	-	14	CASNSGVPNTEAFF
TRBV7-6	TRBJ2-1	-	16	CASSFLGGMGNNEQFF
TRBV5-1	TRBJ1-5	-	15	CASSQGANSNQPQHF
TRBV5-1	TRBJ2-7	-	16	CASSSFRTYGSYEQYF
TRBV14	TRBJ2-5	once	18	CASSQSGLAGGPWETQYF
TRBV7-2	TRBJ2-1	-	17	CASSWPVAGGSYNEQFF
TRBV18	TRBJ2-7	-	14	CASSGDRGVSEQYF
TRBV30	TRBJ1-1	-	13	CAWITGSNTEAFF
TRBV10-3	TRBJ1-5	-	14	CAIGQGGSNQPQHF